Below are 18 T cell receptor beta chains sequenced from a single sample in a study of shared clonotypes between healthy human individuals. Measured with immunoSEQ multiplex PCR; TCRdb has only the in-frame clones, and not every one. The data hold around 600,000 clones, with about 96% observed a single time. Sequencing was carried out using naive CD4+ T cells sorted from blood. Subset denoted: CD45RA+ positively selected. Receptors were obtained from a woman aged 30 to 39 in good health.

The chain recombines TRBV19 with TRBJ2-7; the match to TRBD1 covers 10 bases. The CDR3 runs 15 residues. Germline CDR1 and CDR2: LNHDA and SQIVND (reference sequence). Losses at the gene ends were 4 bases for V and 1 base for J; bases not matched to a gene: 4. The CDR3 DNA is TGTGCCAGTAGTAGATGGACAGGGGGATCCTACGAGCAGTACTTC. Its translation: CASSRWTGGSYEQYF.

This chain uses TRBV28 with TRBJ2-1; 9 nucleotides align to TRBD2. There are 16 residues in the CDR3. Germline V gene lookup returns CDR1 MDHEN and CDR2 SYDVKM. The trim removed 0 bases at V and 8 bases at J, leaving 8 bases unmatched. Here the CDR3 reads CASSLWGTSSNHEQFF. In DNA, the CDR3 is TGTGCCAGCAGTTTATGGGGGACTAGCAGTAATCATGAGCAGTTCTTC.

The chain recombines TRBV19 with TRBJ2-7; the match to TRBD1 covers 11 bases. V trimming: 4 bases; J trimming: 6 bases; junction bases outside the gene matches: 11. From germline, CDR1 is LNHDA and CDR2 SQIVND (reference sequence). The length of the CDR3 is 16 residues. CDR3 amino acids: CASSTNRDRGYLEQYF. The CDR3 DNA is TGTGCCAGTAGTACCAACCGGGACAGGGGGTATCTCGAGCAGTACTTC.

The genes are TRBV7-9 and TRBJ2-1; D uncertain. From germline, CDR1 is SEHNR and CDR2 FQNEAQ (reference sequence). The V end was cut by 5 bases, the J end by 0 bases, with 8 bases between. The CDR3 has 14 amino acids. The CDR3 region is CASSPLGSYNEQFF. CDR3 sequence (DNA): TGTGCCAGCAGCCCCCTCGGCTCCTACAATGAGCAGTTCTTC.

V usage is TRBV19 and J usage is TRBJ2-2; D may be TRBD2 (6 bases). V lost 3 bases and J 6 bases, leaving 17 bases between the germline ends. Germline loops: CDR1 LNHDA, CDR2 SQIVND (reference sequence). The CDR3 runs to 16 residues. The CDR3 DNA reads TGTGCCAGTAGTATGGAGGGGTGGGGAGACTCCGGGGAGCTGTTTTTT. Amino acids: CASSMEGWGDSGELFF.

DNA of the CDR3: TGCGCCAGCAGCTTGGAGGGAAATGGCGAGCAGTACTTC. It yields the protein CASSLEGNGEQYF. V and J are TRBV5-1 and TRBJ2-7; D is unresolved. CDR3 length: 13 residues. Germline assignment: CDR1 SGHRS and CDR2 YFSETQ. The V end lost 0 bases, the J end lost 6 bases, and 10 bases lay between the germline ends.

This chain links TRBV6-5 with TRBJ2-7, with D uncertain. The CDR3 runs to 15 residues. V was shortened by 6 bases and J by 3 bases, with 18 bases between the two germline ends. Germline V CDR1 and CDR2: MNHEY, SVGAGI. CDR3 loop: CASRGSRVVGYEQYF. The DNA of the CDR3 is TGTGCCAGCAGAGGCTCAAGAGTGGTAGGCTACGAGCAGTACTTC.

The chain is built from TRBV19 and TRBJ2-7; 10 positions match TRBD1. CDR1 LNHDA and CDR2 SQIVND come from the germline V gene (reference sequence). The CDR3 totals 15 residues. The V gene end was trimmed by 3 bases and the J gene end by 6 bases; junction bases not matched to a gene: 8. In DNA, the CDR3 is TGTGCCAGTAGTATCACCCCCGGGACAGGGGTCGAGCAGTACTTC. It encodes CASSITPGTGVEQYF.

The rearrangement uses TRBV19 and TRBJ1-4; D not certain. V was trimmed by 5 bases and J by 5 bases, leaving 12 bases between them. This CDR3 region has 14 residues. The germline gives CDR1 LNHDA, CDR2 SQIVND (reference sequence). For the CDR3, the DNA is TGTGCCAGTAGTCCCCGGGCCGCGAATGAAAAACTGTTTTTT. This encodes CASSPRAANEKLFF.

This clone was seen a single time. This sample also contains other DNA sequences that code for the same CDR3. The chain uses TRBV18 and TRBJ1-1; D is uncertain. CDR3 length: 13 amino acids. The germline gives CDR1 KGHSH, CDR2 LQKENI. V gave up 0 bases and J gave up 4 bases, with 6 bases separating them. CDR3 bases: TGTGCCAGCTCACCACCAGGAGGCACTGAAGCTTTCTTT. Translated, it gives CASSPPGGTEAFF. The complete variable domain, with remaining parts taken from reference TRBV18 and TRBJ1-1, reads NAGVMQNPRHLVRRRGQEARLRCSPMKGHSHVYWYRQLPEEGLKFMVYLQKENIIDESGMPKERFSAEFPKEGPSILRIQQVVRGDSAAYFCASSPPGGTEAFFGQGTRLTVV.

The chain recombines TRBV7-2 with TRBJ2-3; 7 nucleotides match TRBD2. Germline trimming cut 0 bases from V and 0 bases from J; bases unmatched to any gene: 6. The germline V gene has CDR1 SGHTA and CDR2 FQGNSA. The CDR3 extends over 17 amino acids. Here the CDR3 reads CASSLAGGPLSTDTQYF. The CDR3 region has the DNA TGTGCCAGCAGCTTAGCGGGAGGGCCTCTTAGCACAGATACGCAGTATTTT.

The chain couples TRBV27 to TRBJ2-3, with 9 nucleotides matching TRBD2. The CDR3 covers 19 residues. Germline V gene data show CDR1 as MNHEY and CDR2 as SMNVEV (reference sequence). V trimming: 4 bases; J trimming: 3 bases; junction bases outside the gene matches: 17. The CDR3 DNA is TGTGCCAGCAGTTATCGCATCGTTAGCGGGAGACTCCGAACAGATACGCAGTATTTT. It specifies CASSYRIVSGRLRTDTQYF.

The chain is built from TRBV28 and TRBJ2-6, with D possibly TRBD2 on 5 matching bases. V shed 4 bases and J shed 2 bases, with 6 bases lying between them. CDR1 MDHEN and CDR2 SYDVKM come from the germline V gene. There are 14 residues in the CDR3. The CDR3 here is CASSWRTGANVLTF. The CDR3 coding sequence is TGTGCCAGCAGTTGGAGGACTGGGGCCAACGTCCTGACTTTC.

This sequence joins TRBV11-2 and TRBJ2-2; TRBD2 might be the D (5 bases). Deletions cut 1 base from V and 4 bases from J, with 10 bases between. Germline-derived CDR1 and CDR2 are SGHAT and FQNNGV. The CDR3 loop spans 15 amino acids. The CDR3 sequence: CASSLGVTSTGELFF. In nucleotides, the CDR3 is TGTGCCAGCAGCTTAGGAGTCACTAGCACCGGGGAGCTGTTTTTT.

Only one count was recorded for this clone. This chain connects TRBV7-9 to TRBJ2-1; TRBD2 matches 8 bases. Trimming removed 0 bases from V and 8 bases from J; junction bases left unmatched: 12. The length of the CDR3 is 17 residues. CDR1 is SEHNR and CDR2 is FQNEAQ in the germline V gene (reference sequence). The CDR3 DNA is TGTGCCAGCAGCTTAGCGCCAGCGGGAGTTGGTAACGATGAGCAGTTCTTC. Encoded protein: CASSLAPAGVGNDEQFF.

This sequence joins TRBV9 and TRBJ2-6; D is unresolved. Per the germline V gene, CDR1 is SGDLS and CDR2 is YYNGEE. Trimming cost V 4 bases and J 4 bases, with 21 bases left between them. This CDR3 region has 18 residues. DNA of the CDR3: TGTGCCAGCAGCCCAAACAGAGGCGGCTCCAGAGGGGCCAACGTCCTGACTTTC. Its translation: CASSPNRGGSRGANVLTF.

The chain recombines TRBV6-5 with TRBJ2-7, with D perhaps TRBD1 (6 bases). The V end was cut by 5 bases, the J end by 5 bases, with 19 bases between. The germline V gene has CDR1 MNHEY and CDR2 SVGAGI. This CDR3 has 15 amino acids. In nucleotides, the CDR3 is TGTGCCAGCAGTCCCTCGTTTCAGGGGAACAACGAGCAGTACTTC. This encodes CASSPSFQGNNEQYF.

The CDR3 coding sequence is TGTGCCAGCAGCTTACAAACGGGGTTTTTCCTAGGGAATGAGCAGTTCTTC. It codes for CASSLQTGFFLGNEQFF. V is TRBV7-2 and J is TRBJ2-1; perhaps TRBD2 as D (5 bases). The CDR3 runs 17 residues. V lost 2 bases to trimming and J lost 7 bases, with 21 bases between them. Germline V gene sequence: CDR1 SGHTA, CDR2 FQGNSA. The full variable domain, its missing parts supplied by reference TRBV7-2 and TRBJ2-1, is GAGVSQSPSNKVTEKGKDVELRCDPISGHTALYWYRQSLGQGLEFLIYFQGNSAPDKSGLPSDRFSAERTGGSVSTLTIQRTQQEDSAVYLCASSLQTGFFLGNEQFFGPGTRLTVL.